This TCR beta chain was identified during a study of blood T cell repertoires in COVID-19. As for the study in general: Some COVID-19 samples were acute and others convalescent; all came from the United States, Italy and Spain.

Per germline, CDR1 SGHTA and CDR2 FQGNSA. The CDR3 is made up of 15 amino acids. The V gene lost 4 bases and the J gene lost 7 bases, with 16 bases spanning the gap. Some clones are missing from TCRdb's copy, which holds only in-frame ones; the method was immunoSEQ multiplex PCR. The table lists more than 300,000 clones, approximately 90% of them singletons. The sequence was collected from a woman between 18 and 29 years old who had recovered from COVID-19. The genes are TRBV7-2 and TRBJ1-4; possible D gene TRBD1, 5 bases. The sequencing sample was made of peripheral blood. CDR3 sequence: CASSSRSGGSEKLFF. Written as DNA, the CDR3 is TGTGCCAGCAGCTCGAGGTCCGGGGGTTCTGAAAAACTGTTTTTT.